Listed below are T cell receptor beta chains from one sample, sequenced in a study of cytomegalovirus exposure and HLA in healthy donors. Profiling relied on immunoSEQ multiplex PCR, and the TCRdb table lists in-frame clones only, not all of them. The sample records 90,000 to 95,000 clones, 81% being singletons. The sample was PBMCs. The receptors shown here come from a girl aged 2 to 9 in good health and CMV-seropositive. Each CDR3 is given without its conserved first and last residue. Each record gives: V gene, CDR3 protein.

TRBV28,ASASTGGVDEQY
TRBV30,AWSYQQGGNQPQH
TRBV7-6,ASSSYTGTGELF
TRBV6-1,ATRREGHDGQPQH
TRBV10-3,AINSGLEETQY
TRBV5-4,ASSQRTEGNEKLF
TRBV5-1,ASSLSRDTEAF
TRBV30,AWSVLAGGPYYEQY
TRBV14,ASSQELAVYNEQF
TRBV30,AWVSTGHSPLH
TRBV4-3,ASSQDAGASTEAF
TRBV19,ASRTGTGGVQPQH
TRBV29-1,SVDADNEQF
TRBV6-5,ASSQGASSPYEQY
TRBV6-5,ASSLLAGGVYEQY
TRBV28,ASWDRKYGYT
TRBV27,ASSWPGLNEQF
TRBV7-2,ASSLWGDEAF
TRBV29-1,SVLAGGTSEQY
TRBV7-3,ASSWLTSGNTGELF